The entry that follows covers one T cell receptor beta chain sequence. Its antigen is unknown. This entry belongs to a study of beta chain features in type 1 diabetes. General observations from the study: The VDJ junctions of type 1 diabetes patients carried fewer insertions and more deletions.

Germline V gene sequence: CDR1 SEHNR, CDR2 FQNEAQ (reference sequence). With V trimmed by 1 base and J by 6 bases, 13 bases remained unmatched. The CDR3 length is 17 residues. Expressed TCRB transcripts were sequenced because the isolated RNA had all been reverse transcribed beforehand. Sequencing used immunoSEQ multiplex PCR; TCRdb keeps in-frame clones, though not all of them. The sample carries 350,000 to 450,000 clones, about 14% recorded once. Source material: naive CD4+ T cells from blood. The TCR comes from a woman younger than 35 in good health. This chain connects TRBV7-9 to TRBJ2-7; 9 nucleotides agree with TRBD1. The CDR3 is CASSLDPWGQGRTEQYF. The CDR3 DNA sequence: TGTGCCAGCAGCTTAGATCCCTGGGGACAGGGTAGGACCGAGCAGTACTTC.